A selection of T cell receptor beta chains follows, all from one sample in a study of blood T cell repertoires in COVID-19. Sequenced by immunoSEQ multiplex PCR; TCRdb stores in-frame clones only, minus some. Of about 230,000 clones in the sample, about 85% are singletons; the top ten hold more than 0.75%. The sample was peripheral blood. These receptors were obtained from a man in his forties with acute or convalescent COVID-19. Each CDR3 is given with its conserved first and last residue. Fields, in order: J gene, clone size, V gene, CDR3 protein. The listing skips clone size in some rows; elsewhere it reads once, few, many or a size class.

>TRBJ2-7|NA|TRBV7-2
CASSSTGTSGTKQYF
>TRBJ1-2|once|TRBV30
CAWEGQNYGYTF
>TRBJ1-3|NA|TRBV6-9
CASPVMSSGNTIYF
>TRBJ1-1|NA|TRBV7-9
CASSPGLLNTEAFF
>TRBJ1-1|NA|TRBV9
CASSVVGQGWTEAFF
>TRBJ1-2|NA|TRBV27
CASSPGQGVYGYTF
>TRBJ2-5|NA|TRBV9
CASSVGSGGRETQYF
>TRBJ2-1|few|TRBV30
CAWASGLSSYNEQFF
>TRBJ2-1|NA|TRBV30
CAWSAGNEQFF
>TRBJ2-7|NA|TRBV2
CASNPEGFSYEQYF
>TRBJ2-3|NA|TRBV9
CASSDQRGTDTQYF
>TRBJ1-3|NA|TRBV2
CASSDLEGTGGNTIYF
>TRBJ1-3|NA|TRBV4-1
CASSQVAGTVGNTIYF
>TRBJ1-6|few|TRBV6-1
CASSEDGLSYNSPLHF
>TRBJ2-3|NA|TRBV30
CAWRSSPSTDTQYF
>TRBJ1-6|NA|TRBV5-4
CASSLGGLSNSPLHF
>TRBJ2-7|NA|TRBV5-6
CASTKAGGRFSEQYF
>TRBJ2-7|NA|TRBV11-2
CASSLGGGTTYEQYF
>TRBJ1-2|NA|TRBV5-8
CASSPGGSYGYTF
>TRBJ2-7|NA|TRBV24-1
CATTFLTGGHLEQYF
>TRBJ2-5|NA|TRBV5-1
CASSLEVGGTQYF
>TRBJ1-6|few|TRBV19
CASTGRENYNSPLHF
>TRBJ1-1|NA|TRBV6-5
CATAFEGREAFF
>TRBJ2-2|NA|TRBV27
CASRWSSPSGELFF
>TRBJ2-7|NA|TRBV24-1
CATSDPDTSYEQYF
>TRBJ2-5|NA|TRBV2
CASSGGLGAETQYF
>TRBJ1-6|NA|TRBV10-1
CASPGVGNAYNSPLHF
>TRBJ1-6|NA|TRBV7-8
CASRNQGDSYSPLHF
>TRBJ2-1|once|TRBV6-5
CASERDIYNEQFF
>TRBJ1-2|NA|TRBV30
CAWSVLGQIGYTF
>TRBJ1-1|NA|TRBV6-5
CASRPRTGGFAFF
>TRBJ1-1|NA|TRBV7-9
CASSEGHKNTEAFF
>TRBJ1-2|NA|TRBV12-3/TRBV12-4
CASSQGTTAGYTF
>TRBJ1-2|NA|TRBV7-3
CASSPGTGASYGYTF
>TRBJ1-3|NA|TRBV20-1
CSASRTGSFGNTIYF
>TRBJ1-1|NA|TRBV19
CASSKLWTSSGFGAFF
>TRBJ2-3|NA|TRBV9
CASSVEGLDTQYF
>TRBJ1-1|NA|TRBV4-2
CASSQVTGNTEAFF
>TRBJ1-3|NA|TRBV5-6
CASSLLGQNSGNTIYF
>TRBJ2-3|few|TRBV19
CASSILVAGGSSNTDTQYF
>TRBJ1-3|NA|TRBV21-1
CASSNETDYTIYF
>TRBJ2-7|NA|TRBV11-2
CASSSDSPSYEQYF
>TRBJ2-1|NA|TRBV7-6
CASSSPGQGPYNEQFF
>TRBJ1-1|NA|TRBV5-6
CASSVTGASEAFF
>TRBJ1-6|NA|TRBV5-1
CASSRTGKNSPLHF
>TRBJ2-5|NA|TRBV3-1/TRBV3-2
CASSQVIETQYF